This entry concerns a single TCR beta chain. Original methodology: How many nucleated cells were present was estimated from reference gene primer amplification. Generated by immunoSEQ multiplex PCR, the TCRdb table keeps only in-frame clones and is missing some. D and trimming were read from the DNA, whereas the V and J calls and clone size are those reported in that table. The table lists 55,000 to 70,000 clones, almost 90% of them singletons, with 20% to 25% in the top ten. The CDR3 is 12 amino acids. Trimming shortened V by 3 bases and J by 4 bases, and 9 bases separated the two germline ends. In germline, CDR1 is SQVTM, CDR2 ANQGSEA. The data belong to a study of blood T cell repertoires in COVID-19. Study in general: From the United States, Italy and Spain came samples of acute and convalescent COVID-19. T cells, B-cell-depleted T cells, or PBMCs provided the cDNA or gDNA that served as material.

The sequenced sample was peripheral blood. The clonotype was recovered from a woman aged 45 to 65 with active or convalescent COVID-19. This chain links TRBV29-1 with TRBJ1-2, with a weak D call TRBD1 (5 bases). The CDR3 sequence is CSVDQGGYGYTF. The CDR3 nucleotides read TGCAGCGTTGATCAGGGAGGCTATGGCTACACCTTC.